This T cell receptor beta chain was sequenced for a study of CD8+ T cells in alopecia areata. This CDR3 is 16 amino acids long. V gave up 0 bases and J gave up 7 bases, with 18 bases separating them. Germline V gives CDR1 LNHNV, CDR2 YYDKDF (reference sequence). Sequencing relied on a cDNA template that was reverse transcribed from extracted RNA. Clones were read by immunoSEQ multiplex PCR, and TCRdb kept only the in-frame ones, dropping some. The sample carries 200,000 or so clones, 58% recorded once. Treatment noted: oral pan-JAK inhibitor, 5-10 mg twice daily. The genes are TRBV15 and TRBJ2-5; D unclear. Sequencing used CD4+ T cells sorted from blood, obtained at week 24, from a patient treated with tofacitinib. The sequence was obtained from a human donor with alopecia areata. CDR3 coding DNA: TGTGCCACCAGCAGAGATATCCAGACTCAAAGCAGGACCCAGTACTTC. Encoded protein: CATSRDIQTQSRTQYF.